The 15 T cell receptor beta chains below all came from one sample that was sequenced in a study of blood T cell repertoires in COVID-19. TCRdb keeps only in-frame clones here, not all; method: immunoSEQ multiplex PCR. The sample has roughly 26,000 clones, approximately 66% seen once. The sample was peripheral blood. These receptor sequences come from a man between 60 and 75 years old with active or convalescent COVID-19.

This rearrangement joins TRBV4-2 to TRBJ2-7; unclear D gene. The germline V gene has CDR1 LGHNA and CDR2 YNFKEQ. The V and J ends lost 2 bases and 2 bases respectively, with 10 bases between them. This CDR3 has 14 amino acids. The CDR3 DNA reads TGTGCCAGCAGCCAACGTACTCCTCCCTACGAGCAGTACTTC. It yields the protein CASSQRTPPYEQYF.

The chain has TRBV7-8 and TRBJ1-1; 8 nucleotides align to TRBD1. The junction had 11 bases not matched to a gene; V was cut back by 1 base and J by 4 bases. CDR1 is SGHVS, CDR2 FQNEAQ, per germline. The CDR3 is made up of 17 amino acids. The CDR3 reads CASSLGAGGITSTEAFF. Here the CDR3 DNA reads TGTGCCAGCAGCTTAGGAGCAGGGGGCATTACGAGCACTGAAGCTTTCTTT. Full variable domain (rest looked up from reference TRBV7-8 and TRBJ1-1): GAGVSQSPRYKVAKRGQDVALRCDPISGHVSLFWYQQALGQGPEFLTYFQNEAQLDKSGLPSDRFFAERPEGSVSTLKIQRTQQEDSAVYLCASSLGAGGITSTEAFFGQGTRLTVV.

The J gene is TRBJ1-2, the V gene TRBV6-5, with 7 positions matching TRBD1. CDR3 length equals 15 residues. With V trimmed by 1 base and J by 8 bases, 10 bases remained unmatched. The V gene's germline CDR1 is MNHEY and CDR2 SVGAGI. The CDR3 bases are TGTGCCAGCAGTTACTTTTGGGACAGACAACAGGGCTACACCTTC. Protein sequence: CASSYFWDRQQGYTF.

In this sample, this clone turned up a few times. The V call is TRBV15, the J call TRBJ2-7; D ambiguous. Deletions cut 2 bases from V and 2 bases from J, with 10 bases between. The CDR3 covers 14 residues. Germline values: CDR1 LNHNV, CDR2 YYDKDF (reference sequence). The CDR3 DNA reads TGTGCCACCAGCAGAAATGTCAGGCCCTACGAGCAGTACTTC. Residues: CATSRNVRPYEQYF. The whole variable domain, filled in from reference TRBV15 and TRBJ2-7, reads DAMVIQNPRYQVTQFGKPVTLSCSQTLNHNVMYWYQQKSSQAPKLLFHYYDKDFNNEADTPDNFQSRRPNTSFCFLDIRSPGLGDTAMYLCATSRNVRPYEQYFGPGTRLTVT.

This clone showed up just a few times. This sequence joins TRBV27 and TRBJ2-5; 7 nucleotides match TRBD1. The CDR3 consists of 20 residues. Looked up from germline, CDR1 is MNHEY and CDR2 is SMNVEV (reference sequence). With V trimmed by 6 bases and J by 5 bases, 27 bases remained unmatched. CDR3 loop: CASSATGTETRGSKRETQYF. CDR3 coding DNA: TGTGCCAGCAGCGCAACAGGGACAGAGACACGGGGCTCCAAGCGGGAGACCCAGTACTTC.

The chain joins TRBV5-1 to TRBJ2-1, with TRBD2 identical over 11 bases. This CDR3 contains 17 residues. V lost 0 bases and J lost 2; bases outside the gene matches: 4. Germline V lookup: CDR1 SGHRS, CDR2 YFSETQ. The CDR3 coding sequence is TGCGCCAGCAGCTTGGGGACTAGCGGGTCGACCTACAATGAGCAGTTCTTC. Protein sequence: CASSLGTSGSTYNEQFF.

This clone has a handful of counts. The rearrangement links TRBV27 to TRBJ1-6; 9 bases are shared with TRBD1. The CDR3 totals 15 residues. The V gene end was trimmed by 0 bases and the J gene end by 7 bases; junction bases not matched to a gene: 1. The germline V gene has CDR1 MNHEY and CDR2 SMNVEV (reference sequence). The CDR3 loop reads CASSLSGQGNSPLHF. In DNA, the CDR3 is TGTGCCAGCAGTTTATCCGGACAGGGGAATTCACCCCTCCACTTT.

The chain is built from TRBV5-4 and TRBJ2-6; 9 bases line up with TRBD1. The junction had 3 bases not matched to a gene; V was cut back by 4 bases and J by 1 base. Per the germline V gene, CDR1 is SGHNT and CDR2 is YYREEE (reference sequence). The CDR3 spans 16 residues. The CDR3 region is CASSPGTGSGANVLTF. The CDR3, as DNA: TGTGCCAGCAGCCCGGGGACAGGGTCTGGGGCCAACGTCCTGACTTTC.

J is TRBJ2-7 and V is TRBV5-4, with 9 nucleotides matching TRBD2. This CDR3 has 15 residues. V was clipped by 1 base and J by 4 bases; unmatched bases: 6. CDR1 SGHNT and CDR2 YYREEE come from the germline V gene (reference sequence). DNA for the CDR3: TGTGCCAGCAGCTTGCACCTAGCGGGGTTATACGAGCAGTACTTC. Translating gives CASSLHLAGLYEQYF.

A few counts support this clone. The rearrangement joins TRBV7-9 to TRBJ1-4; the match to TRBD1 covers 7 bases. Trimming took 4 bases from V and 4 from J; bases not matched to a gene: 3. CDR1 SEHNR and CDR2 FQNEAQ come from the germline V gene (reference sequence). The CDR3 totals 14 residues. In nucleotides, the CDR3 is TGTGCCAGCAGCTCGGGACAGTTTAATGAAAAACTGTTTTTT. Translation: CASSSGQFNEKLFF. Full variable domain (remainder filled in from reference TRBV7-9 and TRBJ1-4): DTGVSQNPRHKITKRGQNVTFRCDPISEHNRLYWYRQTLGQGPEFLTYFQNEAQLEKSRLLSDRFSAERPKGSFSTLEIQRTEQGDSAMYLCASSSGQFNEKLFFGSGTQLSVL.

A few counts support this clone. This chain connects TRBV4-1 to TRBJ1-2; the match to TRBD1 covers 8 bases. Losses at the gene ends were 4 bases for V and 5 bases for J; bases not matched to a gene: 12. CDR3 size: 16 residues. The germline gives CDR1 MGHRA, CDR2 YSYEKL. In DNA form, the CDR3 reads TGCGCCAGCAGCCTAAGGCCCGACAGGGGCATATATGGCTACACCTTC. Translation gives CASSLRPDRGIYGYTF.

The genes are TRBV2 and TRBJ2-2; the D gene is possibly TRBD2 (5 bases). V was cut by 8 bases and J by 8 bases, with 12 bases left in between. Germline loops: CDR1 SNHLY, CDR2 FYNNEI. This CDR3 contains 12 residues. The CDR3 DNA follows: TGTGCCAGCCATTTCACTAGAGGGGAGCTGTTTTTT. Its translation is CASHFTRGELFF.

This clone was detected a few times. The chain uses TRBV27 and TRBJ1-1, with 9 bases fitting TRBD1. The trim removed 6 bases at V and 3 bases at J, leaving 8 bases unmatched. CDR1 and CDR2 from the germline V gene are MNHEY and SMNVEV (reference sequence). This CDR3 has 15 residues. The chain's CDR3 is CASRKPGQGHTEAFF. CDR3 in DNA: TGTGCCAGCAGGAAACCGGGACAGGGCCACACTGAAGCTTTCTTT.

The chain is built from TRBV19 and TRBJ2-5, with D possibly matching TRBD1 (5 bases). The germline gives CDR1 LNHDA, CDR2 SQIVND (reference sequence). Trimming left V 5 bases short and J 2 bases short, with 15 bases between. The CDR3 has 15 amino acids. The CDR3, as DNA: TGTGCCAGTAGTCCGTGGACAAATTCACAAGAGACCCAGTACTTC. It specifies CASSPWTNSQETQYF.

The chain recombines TRBV7-9 with TRBJ1-2; 8 nucleotides match TRBD1. J was trimmed by 6 bases and V by 5 bases; bases with no gene match: 5. Germline V gene data show CDR1 as SEHNR and CDR2 as FQNEAQ (reference sequence). The CDR3 loop spans 13 amino acids. The CDR3 sequence: CASSKQGEDGYTF. DNA for the CDR3: TGTGCCAGCAGCAAACAGGGGGAAGATGGCTACACCTTC.